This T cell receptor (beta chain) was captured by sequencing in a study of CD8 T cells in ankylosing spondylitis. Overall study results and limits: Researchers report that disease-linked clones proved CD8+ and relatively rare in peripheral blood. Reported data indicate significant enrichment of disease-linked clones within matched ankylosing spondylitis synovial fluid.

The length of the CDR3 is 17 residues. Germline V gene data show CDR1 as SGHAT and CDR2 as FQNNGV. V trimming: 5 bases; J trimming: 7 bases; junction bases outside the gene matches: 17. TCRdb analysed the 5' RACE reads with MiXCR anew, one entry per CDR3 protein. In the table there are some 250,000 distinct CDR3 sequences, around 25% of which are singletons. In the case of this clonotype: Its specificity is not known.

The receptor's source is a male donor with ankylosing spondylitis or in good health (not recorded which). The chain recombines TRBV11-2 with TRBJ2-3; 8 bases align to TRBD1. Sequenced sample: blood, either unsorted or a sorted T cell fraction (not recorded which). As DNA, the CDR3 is TGTGCCAGCAGCATAACCGGGACAGGATCTGCGGGAAATACGCAGTATTTT. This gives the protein CASSITGTGSAGNTQYF.